This record concerns one TCR beta chain sequence. Antigen specificity is unknown. The V gene lost 5 bases and the J gene lost 4 bases, with 12 bases spanning the gap. The V gene's germline CDR1 is SGHVS and CDR2 FQNEAQ. This CDR3 has 14 amino acids. This sample was taken from a study of shared clonotypes between healthy human individuals. It was CD45RO-negative cells, positively selected for CCR7, that made up naive CD8 cells, with terminally differentiated effector memory CD45RA+ cells excluded. Overall study results and limits: The generation probabilities recorded for non-shared clonotypes fell below those of clonotypes shared by all four donors.

Clones were read by immunoSEQ multiplex PCR, and TCRdb kept only the in-frame ones, dropping some. The data hold hundreds of thousands of clones, with approximately 95% observed a single time. The chain is built from TRBV7-8 and TRBJ2-1; D call uncertain. The TCR originated in a woman aged 25 to 39 in good health. The material sequenced was naive CD8+ T cells sorted from blood. The CDR3 DNA is TGTGCCAGCAGCCTCATCCAACCGTACAATGAGCAGTTCTTC. Translating it yields CASSLIQPYNEQFF.